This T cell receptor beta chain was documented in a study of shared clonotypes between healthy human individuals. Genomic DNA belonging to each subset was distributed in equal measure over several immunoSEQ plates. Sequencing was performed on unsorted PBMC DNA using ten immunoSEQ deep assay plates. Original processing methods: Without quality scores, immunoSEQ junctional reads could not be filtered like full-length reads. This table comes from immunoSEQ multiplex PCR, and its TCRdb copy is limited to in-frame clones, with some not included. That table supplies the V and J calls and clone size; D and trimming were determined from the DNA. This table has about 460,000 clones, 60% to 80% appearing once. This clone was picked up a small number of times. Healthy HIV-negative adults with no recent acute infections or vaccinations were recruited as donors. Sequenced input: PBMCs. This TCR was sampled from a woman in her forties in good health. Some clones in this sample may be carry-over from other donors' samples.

As DNA, the CDR3 is TGTGCCAGCAGCCGACTAGCGGCCTACAATGAGCAGTTCTTC. Amino acids: CASSRLAAYNEQFF. The chain employs TRBV7-2 and TRBJ2-1; 9 bases fit TRBD2. Germline V gene data show CDR1 as SGHTA and CDR2 as FQGNSA. V lost 5 bases to trimming and J lost 2 bases; unmatched junction nucleotides: 1. The CDR3 consists of 14 residues. The full variable domain, in which reference TRBV7-2 and TRBJ2-1 provide the parts outside the CDR3, is GAGVSQSPSNKVTEKGKDVELRCDPISGHTALYWYRQSLGQGLEFLIYFQGNSAPDKSGLPSDRFSAERTGGSVSTLTIQRTQQEDSAVYLCASSRLAAYNEQFFGPGTRLTVL.